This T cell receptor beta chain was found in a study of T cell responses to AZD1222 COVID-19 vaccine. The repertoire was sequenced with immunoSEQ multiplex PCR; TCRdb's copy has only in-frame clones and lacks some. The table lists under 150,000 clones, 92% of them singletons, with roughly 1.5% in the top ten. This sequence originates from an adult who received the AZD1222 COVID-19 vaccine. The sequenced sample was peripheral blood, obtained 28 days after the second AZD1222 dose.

The DNA of the CDR3 is TGTGCCAGCAGCTTGGGGACGGACCCAAAGTCCTATGGCTACACCTTC. Translation: CASSLGTDPKSYGYTF. The rearrangement uses TRBV5-4 and TRBJ1-2; D is undetermined. The V end was cut by 0 bases, the J end by 4 bases, with 16 bases between. Germline CDR1 SGHNT, CDR2 YYREEE (reference sequence). There are 16 residues in the CDR3.